This T cell receptor (beta chain) was found in a study of T cells in Graves' hyperthyroidism and ophthalmopathy. In this sample, this clonotype turned up many times. Uncontrolled infection, other autoimmune disease, pregnancy and lactation each barred patients from inclusion. This CDR3 comprises 13 residues. V was trimmed by 3 bases and J by 9 bases, leaving 12 bases between them. What was amplified from RNA transcripts were TCR beta CDR3 regions. HTBI primers were used for first-round RT-PCR of the TCR CDR3. TCRdb called the multiplex PCR reads again in MiXCR, with one record for every CDR3 protein. This repertoire shows a few hundred thousand distinct CDR3 sequences, approximately 15% found once; its top ten account for around 5.4%.

The receptor's source is a woman younger than 45 with Graves' hyperthyroidism that later progressed to Graves' ophthalmopathy. The sample taken for sequencing was blood. The V gene is TRBV12-3 or TRBV12-4, the J gene TRBJ2-1; D is unclear. CDR3 residues: CASSFQRAVEQFF. The CDR3 DNA follows: TGTGCCAGCAGTTTCCAAAGGGCGGTTGAGCAGTTCTTC.